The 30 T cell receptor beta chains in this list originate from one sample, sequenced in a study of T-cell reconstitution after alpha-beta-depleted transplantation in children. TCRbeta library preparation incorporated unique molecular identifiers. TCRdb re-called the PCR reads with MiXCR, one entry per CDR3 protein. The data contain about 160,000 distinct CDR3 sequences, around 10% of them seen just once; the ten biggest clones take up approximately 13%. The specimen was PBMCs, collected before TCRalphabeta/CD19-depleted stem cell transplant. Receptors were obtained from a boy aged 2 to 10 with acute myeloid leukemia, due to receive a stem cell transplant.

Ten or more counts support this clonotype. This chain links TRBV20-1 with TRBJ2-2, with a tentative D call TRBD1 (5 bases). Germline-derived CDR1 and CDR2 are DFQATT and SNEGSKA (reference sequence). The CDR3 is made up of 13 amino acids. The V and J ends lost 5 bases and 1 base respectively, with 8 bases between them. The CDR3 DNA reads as TGCAGTGCTCACAGGCAGAACACCGGGGAGCTGTTTTTT. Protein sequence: CSAHRQNTGELFF.

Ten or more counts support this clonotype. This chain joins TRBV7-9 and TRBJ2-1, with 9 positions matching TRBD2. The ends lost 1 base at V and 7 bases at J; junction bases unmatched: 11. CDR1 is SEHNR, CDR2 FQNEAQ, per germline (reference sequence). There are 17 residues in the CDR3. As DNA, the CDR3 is TGTGCCAGCAGCTTAGATGGGCGGGGGGGCCGAGAGAATGAGCAGTTCTTC. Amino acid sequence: CASSLDGRGGRENEQFF.

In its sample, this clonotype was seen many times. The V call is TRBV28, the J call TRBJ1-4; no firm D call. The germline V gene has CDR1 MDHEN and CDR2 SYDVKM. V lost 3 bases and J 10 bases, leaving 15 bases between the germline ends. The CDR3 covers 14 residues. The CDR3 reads CASSLNPAVGKLFF. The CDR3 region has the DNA TGTGCCAGCAGTTTGAACCCGGCGGTGGGAAAACTGTTTTTT.

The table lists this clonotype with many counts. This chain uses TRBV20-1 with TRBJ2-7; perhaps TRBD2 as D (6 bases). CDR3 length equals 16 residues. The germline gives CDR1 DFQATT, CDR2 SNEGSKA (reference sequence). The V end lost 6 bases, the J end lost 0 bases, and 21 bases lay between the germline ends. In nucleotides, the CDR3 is TGCAGTGCCTCTCGTCCGGGCGGGGTCTACTCCTACGAGCAGTACGTC. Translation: CSASRPGGVYSYEQYV.

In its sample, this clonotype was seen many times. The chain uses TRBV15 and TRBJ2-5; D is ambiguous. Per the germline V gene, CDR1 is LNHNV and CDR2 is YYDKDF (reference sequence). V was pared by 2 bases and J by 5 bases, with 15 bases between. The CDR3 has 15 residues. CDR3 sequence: CATSRKAGLRETQYF. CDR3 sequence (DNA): TGTGCCACCAGCAGAAAGGCAGGCCTTCGGGAGACCCAGTACTTC.

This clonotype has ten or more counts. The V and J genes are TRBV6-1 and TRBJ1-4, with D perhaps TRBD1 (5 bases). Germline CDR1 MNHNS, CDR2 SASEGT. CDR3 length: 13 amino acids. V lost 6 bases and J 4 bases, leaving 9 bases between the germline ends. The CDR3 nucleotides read TGTGCCAGCAGGACAGCGGATAATGAAAAACTGTTTTTT. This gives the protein CASRTADNEKLFF.

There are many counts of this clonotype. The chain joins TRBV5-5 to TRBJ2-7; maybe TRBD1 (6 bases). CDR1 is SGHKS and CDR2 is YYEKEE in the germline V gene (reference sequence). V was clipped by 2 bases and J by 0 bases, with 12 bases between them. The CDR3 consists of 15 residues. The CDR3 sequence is CASSFWDTPSYEQYV. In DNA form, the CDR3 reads TGTGCCAGCAGCTTTTGGGACACCCCCTCCTACGAGCAGTACGTC.

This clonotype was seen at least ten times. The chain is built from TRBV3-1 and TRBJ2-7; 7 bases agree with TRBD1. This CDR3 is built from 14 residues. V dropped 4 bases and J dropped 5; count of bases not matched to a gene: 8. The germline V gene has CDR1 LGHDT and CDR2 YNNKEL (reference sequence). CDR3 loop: CASSLRQGFNEQYF. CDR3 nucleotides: TGTGCCAGCAGCCTAAGACAGGGATTCAACGAGCAGTACTTC.

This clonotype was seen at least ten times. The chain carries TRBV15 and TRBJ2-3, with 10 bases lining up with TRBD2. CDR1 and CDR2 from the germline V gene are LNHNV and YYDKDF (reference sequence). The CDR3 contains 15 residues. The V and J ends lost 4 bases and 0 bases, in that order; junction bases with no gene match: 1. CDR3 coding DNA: TGTGCCACCAGCACGACTAGCGGGAGCACAGATACGCAGTATTTT. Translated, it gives CATSTTSGSTDTQYF.

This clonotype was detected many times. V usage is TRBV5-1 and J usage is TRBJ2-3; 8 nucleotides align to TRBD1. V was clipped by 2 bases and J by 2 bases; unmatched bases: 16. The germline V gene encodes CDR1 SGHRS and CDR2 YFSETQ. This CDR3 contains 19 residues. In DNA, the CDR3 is TGCGCCAGCAGCTTTCCAATGGGCCCTCCCAGGGGGCTCACAGATACGCAGTATTTT. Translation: CASSFPMGPPRGLTDTQYF.

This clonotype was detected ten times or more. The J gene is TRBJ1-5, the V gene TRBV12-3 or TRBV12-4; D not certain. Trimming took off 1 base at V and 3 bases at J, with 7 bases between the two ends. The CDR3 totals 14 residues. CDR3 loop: CASSLDDDNQPQHF. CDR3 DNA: TGTGCCAGCAGTTTAGATGATGACAATCAGCCCCAGCATTTT.

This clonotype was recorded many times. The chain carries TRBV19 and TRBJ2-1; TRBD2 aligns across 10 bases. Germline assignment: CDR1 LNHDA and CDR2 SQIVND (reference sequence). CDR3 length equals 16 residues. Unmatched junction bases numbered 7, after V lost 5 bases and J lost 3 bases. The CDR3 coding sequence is TGTGCCAGTAGTTCGACCGGGACTAGCGACTACAATGAGCAGTTCTTC. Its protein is CASSSTGTSDYNEQFF.

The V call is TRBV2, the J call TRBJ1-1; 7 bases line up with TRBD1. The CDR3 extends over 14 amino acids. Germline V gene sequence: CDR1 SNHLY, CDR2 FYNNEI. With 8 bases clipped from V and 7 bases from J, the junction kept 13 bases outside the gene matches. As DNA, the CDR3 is TGTGCCAGCCAAGGCGGGAGGGGGCAGAGTGAAGCTTTCTTT. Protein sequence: CASQGGRGQSEAFF.

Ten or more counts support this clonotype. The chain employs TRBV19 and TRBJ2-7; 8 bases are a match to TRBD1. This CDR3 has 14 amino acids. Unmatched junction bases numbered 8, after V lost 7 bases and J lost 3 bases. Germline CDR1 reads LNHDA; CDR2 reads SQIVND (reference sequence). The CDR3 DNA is TGTGCCAGTAAAAAGACAGGGGAAGACTACGAGCAGTACTTC. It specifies CASKKTGEDYEQYF.

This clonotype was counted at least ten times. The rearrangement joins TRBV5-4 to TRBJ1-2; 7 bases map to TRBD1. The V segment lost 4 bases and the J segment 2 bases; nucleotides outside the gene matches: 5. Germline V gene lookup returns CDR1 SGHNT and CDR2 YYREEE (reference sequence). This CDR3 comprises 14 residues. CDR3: CASSDLDRNYGYTF. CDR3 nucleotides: TGTGCCAGCAGCGATCTGGACAGGAACTATGGCTACACCTTC.

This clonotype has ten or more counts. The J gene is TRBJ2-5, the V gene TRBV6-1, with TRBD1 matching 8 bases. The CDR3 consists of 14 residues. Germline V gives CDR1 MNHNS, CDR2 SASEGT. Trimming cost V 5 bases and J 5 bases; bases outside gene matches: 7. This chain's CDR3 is CASSPQGEVETQYF. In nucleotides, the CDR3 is TGTGCCAGCAGTCCACAGGGGGAAGTGGAGACCCAGTACTTC.

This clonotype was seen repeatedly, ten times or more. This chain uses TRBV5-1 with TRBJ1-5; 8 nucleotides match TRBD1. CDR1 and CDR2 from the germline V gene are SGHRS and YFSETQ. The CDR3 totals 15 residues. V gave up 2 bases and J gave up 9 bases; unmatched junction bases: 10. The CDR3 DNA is TGCGCCAGCAGCTTAACGGACAGGGACCCCAGGCCCCAGCATTTT. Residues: CASSLTDRDPRPQHF.

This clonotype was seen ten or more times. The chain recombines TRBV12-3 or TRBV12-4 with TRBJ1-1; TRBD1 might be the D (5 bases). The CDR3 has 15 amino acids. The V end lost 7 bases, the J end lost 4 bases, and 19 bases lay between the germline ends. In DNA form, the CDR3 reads TGTGCCAGCACCCCCCGCCCGGGTGGGGGCACTGAAGCTTTCTTT. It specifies CASTPRPGGGTEAFF.

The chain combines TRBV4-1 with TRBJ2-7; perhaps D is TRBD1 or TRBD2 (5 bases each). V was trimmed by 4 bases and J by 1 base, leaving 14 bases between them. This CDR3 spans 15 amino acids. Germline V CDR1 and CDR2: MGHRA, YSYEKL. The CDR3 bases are TGCGCCAGCAGCCCACCCGGGACCAGATCCTACGAGCAGTACTTC. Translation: CASSPPGTRSYEQYF.

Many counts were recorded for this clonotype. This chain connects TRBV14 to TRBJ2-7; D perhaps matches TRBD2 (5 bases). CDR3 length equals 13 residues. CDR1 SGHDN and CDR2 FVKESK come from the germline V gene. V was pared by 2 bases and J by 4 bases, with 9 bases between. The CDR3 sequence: CASSQNTGYEQYF. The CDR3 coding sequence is TGTGCCAGCAGCCAAAACACGGGATACGAGCAGTACTTC.

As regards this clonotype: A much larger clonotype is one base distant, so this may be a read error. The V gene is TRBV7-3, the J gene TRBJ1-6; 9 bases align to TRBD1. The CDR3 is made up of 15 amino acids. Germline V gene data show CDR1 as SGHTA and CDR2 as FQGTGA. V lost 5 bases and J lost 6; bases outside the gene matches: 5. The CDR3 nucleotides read TGTGCCAGCAGCAGAGGGACAGGGCGTAATTCACCCCTCCACTTT. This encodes CASSRGTGRNSPLHF.

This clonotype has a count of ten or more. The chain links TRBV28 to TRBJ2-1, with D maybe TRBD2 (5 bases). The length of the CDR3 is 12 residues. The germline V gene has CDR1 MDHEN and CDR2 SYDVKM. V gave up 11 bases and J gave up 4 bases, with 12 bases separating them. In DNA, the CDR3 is TGTGCCCACGGGGATATATACAATGAGCAGTTCTTC. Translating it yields CAHGDIYNEQFF.

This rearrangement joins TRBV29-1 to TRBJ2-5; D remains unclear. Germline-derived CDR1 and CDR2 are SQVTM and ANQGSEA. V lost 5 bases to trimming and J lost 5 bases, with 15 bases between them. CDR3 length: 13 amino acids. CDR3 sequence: CSVSEVLEETQYF. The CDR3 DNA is TGCAGCGTTAGCGAGGTACTCGAGGAGACCCAGTACTTC.

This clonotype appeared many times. For the CDR3, the DNA is TGCAGTGCCGGACAGAAGGCCACTGAAGCTTTCTTT. It translates to CSAGQKATEAFF. This chain joins TRBV20-1 and TRBJ1-1; a weak D match, TRBD1 (6 bases). The V and J ends lost 6 bases and 4 bases respectively, with 12 bases between them. CDR3 length: 12 amino acids. Germline V CDR1 and CDR2: DFQATT, SNEGSKA (reference sequence).

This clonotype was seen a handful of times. This CDR3 is CSVAQGEAFF. CDR3 nucleotides: TGCAGCGTCGCCCAGGGTGAAGCTTTCTTT. This chain connects TRBV29-1 to TRBJ1-1, with D possibly matching TRBD1 (5 bases). Germline assignment: CDR1 SQVTM and CDR2 ANQGSEA. V gave up 6 bases and J gave up 7 bases, with 9 bases separating them. CDR3 length equals 10 residues.

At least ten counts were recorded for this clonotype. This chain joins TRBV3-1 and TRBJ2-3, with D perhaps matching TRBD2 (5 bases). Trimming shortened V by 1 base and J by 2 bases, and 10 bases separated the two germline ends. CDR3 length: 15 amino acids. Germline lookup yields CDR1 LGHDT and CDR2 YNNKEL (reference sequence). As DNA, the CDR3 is TGTGCCAGCAGCCAAGCAGCGGACCACACAGATACGCAGTATTTT. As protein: CASSQAADHTDTQYF.

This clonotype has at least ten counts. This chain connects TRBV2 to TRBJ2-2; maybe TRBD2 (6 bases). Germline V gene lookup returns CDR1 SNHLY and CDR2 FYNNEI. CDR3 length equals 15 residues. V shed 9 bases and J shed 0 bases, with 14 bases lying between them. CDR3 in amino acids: CASTLSGTNTGELFF. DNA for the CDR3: TGTGCCAGTACCCTTAGCGGAACGAACACCGGGGAGCTGTTTTTT.

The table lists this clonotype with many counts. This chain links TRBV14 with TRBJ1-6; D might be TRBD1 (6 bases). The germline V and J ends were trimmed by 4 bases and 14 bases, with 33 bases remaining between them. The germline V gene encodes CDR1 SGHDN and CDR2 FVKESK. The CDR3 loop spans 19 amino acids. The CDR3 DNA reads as TGTGCCAGCAGCCCCACAAAGAGTATTTTTGGACAGCCATTTCTTTCCCTCCACTTT. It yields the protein CASSPTKSIFGQPFLSLHF.

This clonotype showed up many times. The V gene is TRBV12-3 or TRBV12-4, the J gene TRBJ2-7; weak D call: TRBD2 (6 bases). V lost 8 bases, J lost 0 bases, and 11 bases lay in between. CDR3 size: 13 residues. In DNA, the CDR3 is TGTGCCAGCTCATTCGGGGGCTCCTACGAGCAGTACGTC. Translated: CASSFGGSYEQYV.

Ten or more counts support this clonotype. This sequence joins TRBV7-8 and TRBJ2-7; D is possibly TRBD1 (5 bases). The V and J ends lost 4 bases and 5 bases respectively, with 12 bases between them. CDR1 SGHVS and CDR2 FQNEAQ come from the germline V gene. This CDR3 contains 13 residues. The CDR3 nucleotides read TGTGCCAGCAGCTCCAGGGTTCGGGACGAGCAGTACGTC. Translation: CASSSRVRDEQYV.